The rows below give T cell receptor beta chains drawn from one sample of a study of blood T cells in healthy people across ages. TCRdb fed the 5' RACE reads into MiXCR, producing one record per CDR3 protein. The profile covers 550,000 to 600,000 distinct CDR3 sequences, with around half appearing a single time and around 24% taken by the ten largest. The sample comprised blood. The receptors shown here come from a man older than 75 in good health. The CDR3 runs from the conserved cysteine through the conserved F or W. A D gene is named only where the DNA matches it firmly. Expanded clones get a size class; other rows say once, few or many, or leave the size out.

J gene	D gene	clone size	V gene	CDR3 DNA	CDR3 protein
TRBJ2-1	NA	few	TRBV7-2	TGTGCCAGCAGCTTACGTGGTAGCGGAAATCCCCCGTTCTTC	CASSLRGSGNPPFF
TRBJ2-3	TRBD2	NA	TRBV15	TGTGCCACCAGCAGCGGGACTAGCGGGGTAACAGATACGCAGTATTTT	CATSSGTSGVTDTQYF
TRBJ1-2	NA	many	TRBV7-9	TGTGCCAGCAAGGTGGTTGAGGGGGTCTATGGCTACACCTTC	CASKVVEGVYGYTF
TRBJ1-5	NA	NA	TRBV6-6	TGTGCCAGCAGTTACTCGGGGGCTTATAGCAATCAGCCCCAGCATTTT	CASSYSGAYSNQPQHF
TRBJ2-7	NA	NA	TRBV7-2	TGTGCCAGCAGAGACCGGGGCAGACACTCCTACGAGCAGTACTTC	CASRDRGRHSYEQYF
TRBJ2-7	TRBD1	NA	TRBV5-6	TGTGCCAGCAGACCATATCAGGACAGGGGCGAGCAGTACTTC	CASRPYQDRGEQYF
TRBJ2-7	NA	NA	TRBV27	TGTGCCAGCAGCGACTCGACAGGAGACTACGAGCAGTACTTC	CASSDSTGDYEQYF
TRBJ2-7	TRBD1	few	TRBV7-2	TGTGCCAGCAGCTTACAGACAGGGCAACCCTACGAGCAGTACTTC	CASSLQTGQPYEQYF
TRBJ2-2	NA	NA	TRBV5-1	TGCGCCAGCAGCTTGGGGGTCAGCGGGGAGCTGTTTTTT	CASSLGVSGELFF
TRBJ2-7	NA	NA	TRBV5-5	TGTGCCAGCACCTTTCATTACGAGCAGTACTTC	CASTFHYEQYF
TRBJ2-7	TRBD2	NA	TRBV7-2	TGTGCCAGCAGACGGGGGGGAACCTACGAGCAGTACTTC	CASRRGGTYEQYF
TRBJ2-7	TRBD2	NA	TRBV3-1	TGTGCCAGCAGCCAAGGTCTCGCGGGACTAGGGTACGAGCAGTACTTC	CASSQGLAGLGYEQYF
TRBJ2-1	TRBD2	NA	TRBV13	TGTGCCAGCAGCTTAGATCTCCGCGGGGGGACCTACAATGAGCAGTTCTTC	CASSLDLRGGTYNEQFF
TRBJ2-1	TRBD2	NA	TRBV7-2	TGTGCCAGCAGCTTCAGGACTAGCGGGAGCATAGCGCAGTTCTTC	CASSFRTSGSIAQFF
TRBJ2-5	NA	many	TRBV12-3/TRBV12-4	TGTGCCAGCAGTTTGATCGGGGAGACCCAGTACTTC	CASSLIGETQYF
TRBJ1-5	NA	NA	TRBV7-9	TGTGCCAGCAGCCCCACAGGCCGCAATCAGCCCCAGCATTTT	CASSPTGRNQPQHF
TRBJ2-3	NA	NA	TRBV5-4	TGTGCCAGCAGCTTCGTCCGGGCGGGAACGAACACAGATACGCAGTATTTT	CASSFVRAGTNTDTQYF
TRBJ2-7	NA	NA	TRBV20-1	TGCAGTGCTAGGAAGGTCGGGGAGATGGAGACCCGGTACTTC	CSARKVGEMETRYF
TRBJ2-7	TRBD2	once	TRBV7-6	TGTGCCAGCAGCTCCGCCCTAGCGGGAGGCTCCTACGAGCAGTACTTC	CASSSALAGGSYEQYF
TRBJ1-1	NA	few	TRBV7-8	TGTGCCAGCATCCTAGGGGGTGGCACTGAAGCTTTCTTT	CASILGGGTEAFF